This T cell receptor (beta chain) originates from a study of shared clonotypes between healthy human individuals. The overall study: CD4 naive and CD4 memory each took three plates per donor, while CD8 naive took two and CD8 memory one.

Trimming shortened V by 5 bases and J by 8 bases, and 9 bases separated the two germline ends. Germline assignment: CDR1 SEHNR and CDR2 FQNEAQ (reference sequence). This CDR3 has 11 amino acids. In the authors' workflow: In the immunoSEQ data, sequences were junction-only and lacked quality scores, so filtering differed. Sequencing used immunoSEQ multiplex PCR; TCRdb keeps in-frame clones, though not all of them. For V, J and clone size, that table is used; D and trimming come from the DNA. The sample contains around 2,000,000 clones, 95% of which appear only once. Donors had no recently reported acute infections or vaccinations and were HIV-negative.

The gene calls are TRBV7-9 and TRBJ1-2, with D unresolved. This receptor was obtained from a man aged 18 to 35 in good health. The material sequenced was naive CD4+ T cells sorted from blood. Subset given: CD45RA+ positively selected. CDR3 nucleotides: TGTGCCAGCAGCCCCATCAGCGGCTACACCTTC. Translated, it gives CASSPISGYTF.